Listed below are T cell receptor beta chains from one sample, sequenced in a study of CD8+CD57+ T cells in acquired aplastic anemia. Via MiXCR, TCRdb re-called the reads, giving one row per CDR3 protein. The profile shows hundreds of thousands of distinct CDR3 sequences, approximately 57% of them singletons. The sequenced sample was sorted CD4+, CD8+, or CD8+CD57+ T cells (not recorded which) from PBMCs. The source of these receptors is a human donor with aplastic anemia. Both conserved end residues are trimmed from each CDR3.

TRBJ1-5,TRBV24-1,ATTQVECRNQPQH
TRBJ2-7,TRBV19,ASSIGGTYEQY
TRBJ2-1,TRBV10-3,AISETGSSYNEQF
TRBJ2-3,TRBV12-3/TRBV12-4,ASSFMSHTDTQY
TRBJ1-1,TRBV2,ASSENREITEAF
TRBJ1-2,TRBV25-1,ASSHPGGRLYT
TRBJ2-1,TRBV24-1,ATAHGNSYNEQF
TRBJ1-1,TRBV20-1,SAPQTSNTEAF
TRBJ1-3,TRBV2,ASRQSGNTIY
TRBJ2-7,TRBV19,ASSGTHFGSYEQY
TRBJ1-6,TRBV19,ASSIGGWQASPLH
TRBJ1-1,TRBV2,ASSGRGPEAF
TRBJ1-2,TRBV2,ASGQARGYGYT
TRBJ2-5,TRBV5-1,ASSPTGGRLETQY
TRBJ1-2,TRBV10-3,ASSRGTPGHGYT
TRBJ2-5,TRBV18,ASSPVTGAAY
TRBJ2-3,TRBV24-1,ATSASGSSTDTQY
TRBJ1-6,TRBV19,ASTTDRVRSPLH
TRBJ2-5,TRBV15,ATSRDRTSGWEETQY
TRBJ1-4,TRBV11-2,ASSRPVGGGAATNEKLF
TRBJ1-1,TRBV20-1,SARSGTPNTEAF
TRBJ2-1,TRBV7-8,ASSWGGGVQGGNEQF
TRBJ1-1,TRBV20-1,SATTPTSGNTEAF
TRBJ1-1,TRBV29-1,SVDSVREAF
TRBJ2-7,TRBV19,ASSNRPYEQY
TRBJ1-1,TRBV5-1,ASSLEPGGTEAF
TRBJ2-3,TRBV20-1,SARGHGGGPSTDTQY
TRBJ2-2,TRBV6-5,ASRGSGRDTGELF
TRBJ1-5,TRBV7-3,ASSSQGAKGNQPQH